The TCR beta chain described here comes from a study of shared clonotypes between healthy human individuals. The CDR3 runs 15 residues. With V trimmed by 6 bases and J by 3 bases, 7 bases remained unmatched. Germline CDR1 is MDHEN and CDR2 is SYDVKM. Repertoires were generated with immunoSEQ multiplex PCR, while TCRdb's copy carries only in-frame clones and drops some. The data hold hundreds of thousands of clones, with more than 95% observed a single time. This clonotype originated in a woman aged 25-40 years in good health. V is TRBV28 and J is TRBJ1-2, with 10 bases identical to TRBD1. Sequenced input: naive CD4+ T cells sorted from blood. The subset was: CD45RA+ positively selected. The CDR3 sequence: CASRTPGQGYYGYTF. The CDR3 DNA reads TGTGCCAGCAGAACGCCGGGACAGGGGTACTATGGCTACACCTTC.